What follows describes a single T cell receptor beta chain. As to time point: persistent/refractory GD, antithyroid drugs over 5 years with positive TRAb. The TCR library was made from RNA that had been extracted from PBMCs in TRIzol. V shed 6 bases, J shed 4 bases, and the junction held 9 bases outside the gene matches. CDR1 is MNHEY and CDR2 is SMNVEV in the germline V gene (reference sequence). CDR3 length: 15 residues. The sample is drawn from a study of regulatory T cells in long-lasting Graves disease. In building TCR beta libraries, iRepertoire HTBI primers were used together with Arm-PCR of CDR3 regions. TCRdb passed the multiplex PCR reads through MiXCR, listing each CDR3 protein once. The data hold about 470,000 distinct CDR3 sequences, with less than 25% observed a single time.

The rearrangement joins TRBV27 to TRBJ2-5; 9 bases match TRBD2. The sequence was obtained from a female donor with Graves disease. The sequencing here drew on peripheral blood mononuclear cells (PBMCs), taken when the disease was refractory, from a patient treated with antithyroid drugs. The chain's CDR3 is CASSTLAGEAETQYF. As DNA, the CDR3 is TGTGCCAGCAGCACTTTAGCGGGAGAGGCAGAGACCCAGTACTTC.